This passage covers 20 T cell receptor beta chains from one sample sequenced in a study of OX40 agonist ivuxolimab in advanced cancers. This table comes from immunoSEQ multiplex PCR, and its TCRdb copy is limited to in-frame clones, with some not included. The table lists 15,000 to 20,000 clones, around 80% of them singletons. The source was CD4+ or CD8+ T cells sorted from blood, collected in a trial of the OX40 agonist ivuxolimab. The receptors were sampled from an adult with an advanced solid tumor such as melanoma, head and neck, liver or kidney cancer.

CDR3 bases: TGTGCCAGCAGTCCACCAGCTAGCGGGCTCAATGAGCAGTTCTTC. As protein: CASSPPASGLNEQFF. This chain uses TRBV6-5 with TRBJ2-1; 8 bases line up with TRBD2. Germline lookup yields CDR1 MNHEY and CDR2 SVGAGI. This CDR3 is built from 15 residues. With 5 bases clipped from V and 6 bases from J, the junction kept 9 bases outside the gene matches.

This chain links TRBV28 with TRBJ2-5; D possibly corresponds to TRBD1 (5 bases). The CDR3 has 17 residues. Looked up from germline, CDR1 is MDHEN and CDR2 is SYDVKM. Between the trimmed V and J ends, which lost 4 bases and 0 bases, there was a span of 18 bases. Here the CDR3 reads CASSSPPDTSYQETQYF. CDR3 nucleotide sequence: TGTGCCAGCAGTTCCCCACCGGACACGTCGTACCAAGAGACCCAGTACTTC.

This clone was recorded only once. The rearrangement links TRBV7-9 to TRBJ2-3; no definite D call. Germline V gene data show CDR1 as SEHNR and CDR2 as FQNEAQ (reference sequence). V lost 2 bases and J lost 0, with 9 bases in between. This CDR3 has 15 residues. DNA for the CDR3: TGTGCCAGCAGCTTAATAAGGGCTAGCACAGATACGCAGTATTTT. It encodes CASSLIRASTDTQYF.

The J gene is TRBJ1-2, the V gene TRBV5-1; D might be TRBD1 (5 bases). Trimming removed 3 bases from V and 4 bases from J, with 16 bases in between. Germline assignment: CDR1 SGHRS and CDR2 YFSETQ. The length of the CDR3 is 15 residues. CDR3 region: CASSSFDQGLYGYTF. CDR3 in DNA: TGCGCCAGCAGCTCCTTTGACCAGGGCCTCTATGGCTACACCTTC.

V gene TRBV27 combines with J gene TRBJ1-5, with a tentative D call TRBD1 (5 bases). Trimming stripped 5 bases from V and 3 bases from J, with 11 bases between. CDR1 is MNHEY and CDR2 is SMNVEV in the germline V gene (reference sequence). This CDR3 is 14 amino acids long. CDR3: CASSPGQTNQPQHF. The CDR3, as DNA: TGTGCCAGCAGTCCAGGACAAACCAATCAGCCCCAGCATTTT.

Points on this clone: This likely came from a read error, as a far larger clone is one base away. CDR3 nucleotide sequence: TGTGCCGGCAGTATACAGGGGGCTAACTATGGCTACACCTTC. Amino acids: CAGSIQGANYGYTF. This chain uses TRBV27 with TRBJ1-2; 8 bases agree with TRBD1. Germline V lookup: CDR1 MNHEY, CDR2 SMNVEV (reference sequence). The CDR3 is 14 residues long.

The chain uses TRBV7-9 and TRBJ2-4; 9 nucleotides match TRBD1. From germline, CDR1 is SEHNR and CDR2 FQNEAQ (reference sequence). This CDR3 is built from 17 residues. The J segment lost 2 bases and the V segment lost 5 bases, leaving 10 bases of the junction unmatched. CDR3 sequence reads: CASSETYRGQTKNIQYF. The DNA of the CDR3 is TGTGCCAGCAGCGAAACGTACAGGGGGCAAACCAAAAACATTCAGTACTTC. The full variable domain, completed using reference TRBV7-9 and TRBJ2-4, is DTGVSQNPRHKITKRGQNVTFRCDPISEHNRLYWYRQTLGQGPEFLTYFQNEAQLEKSRLLSDRFSAERPKGSFSTLEIQRTEQGDSAMYLCASSETYRGQTKNIQYFGAGTRLSVL.

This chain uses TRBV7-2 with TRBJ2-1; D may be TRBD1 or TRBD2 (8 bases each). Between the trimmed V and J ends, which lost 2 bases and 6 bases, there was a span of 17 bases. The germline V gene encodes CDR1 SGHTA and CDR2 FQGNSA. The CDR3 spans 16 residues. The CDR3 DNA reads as TGTGCCAGCAGCTTAAGCGGGGGCAGGGGGCGCAATGAGCAGTTCTTC. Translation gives CASSLSGGRGRNEQFF.

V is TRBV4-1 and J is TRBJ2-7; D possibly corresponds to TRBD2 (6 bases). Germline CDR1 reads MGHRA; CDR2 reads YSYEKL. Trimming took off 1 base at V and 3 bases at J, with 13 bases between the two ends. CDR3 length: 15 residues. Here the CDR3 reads CASSQVLGTDYEQYF. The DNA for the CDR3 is TGCGCCAGCAGCCAAGTGCTAGGGACTGACTACGAGCAGTACTTC.

The CDR3 loop reads CASSLGVVSTDTQYF. The DNA for the CDR3 is TGCGCCAGCAGCTTGGGAGTAGTCAGCACAGATACGCAGTATTTT. The J gene is TRBJ2-3, the V gene TRBV5-1, with D uncertain. Germline V gene sequence: CDR1 SGHRS, CDR2 YFSETQ. The length of the CDR3 is 15 residues. Trimming removed 0 bases at V and 0 bases at J, with 8 bases between.

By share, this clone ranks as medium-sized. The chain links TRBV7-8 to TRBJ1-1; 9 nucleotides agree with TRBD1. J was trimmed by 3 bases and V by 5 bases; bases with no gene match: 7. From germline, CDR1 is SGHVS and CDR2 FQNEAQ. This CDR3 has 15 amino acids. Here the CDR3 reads CASSPGTGSHTEAFF. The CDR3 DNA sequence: TGTGCCAGCAGCCCCGGGACAGGGAGCCACACTGAAGCTTTCTTT.

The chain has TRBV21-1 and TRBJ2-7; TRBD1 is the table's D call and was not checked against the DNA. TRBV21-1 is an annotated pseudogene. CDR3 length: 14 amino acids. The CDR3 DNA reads TGTGCCAGCAGCTTTGGGACAGGGCTCTACGAGCAGTACTTC. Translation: CASSFGTGLYEQYF.

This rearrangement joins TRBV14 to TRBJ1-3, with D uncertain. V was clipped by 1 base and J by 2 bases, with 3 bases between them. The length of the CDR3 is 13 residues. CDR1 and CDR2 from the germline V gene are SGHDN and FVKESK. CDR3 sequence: CASSQAAGNTIYF. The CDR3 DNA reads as TGTGCCAGCAGCCAAGCCGCTGGAAACACCATATATTTT. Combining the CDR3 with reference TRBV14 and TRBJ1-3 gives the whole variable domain EAGVTQFPSHSVIEKGQTVTLRCDPISGHDNLYWYRRVMGKEIKFLLHFVKESKQDESGMPNNRFLAERTGGTYSTLKVQPAELEDSGVYFCASSQAAGNTIYFGEGSWLTVV.

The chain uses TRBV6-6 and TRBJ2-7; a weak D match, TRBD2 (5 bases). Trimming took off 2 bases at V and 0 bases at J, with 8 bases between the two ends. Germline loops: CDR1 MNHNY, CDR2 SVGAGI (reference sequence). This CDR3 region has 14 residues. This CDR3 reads CASSYAGSSYEQYF. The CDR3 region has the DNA TGTGCCAGCAGTTACGCTGGGAGCTCCTACGAGCAGTACTTC.

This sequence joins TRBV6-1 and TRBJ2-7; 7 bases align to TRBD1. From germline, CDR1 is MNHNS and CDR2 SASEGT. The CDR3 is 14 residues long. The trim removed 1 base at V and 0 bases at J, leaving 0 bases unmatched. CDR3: CASSEGDSSYEQYF. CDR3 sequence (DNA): TGTGCCAGCAGTGAAGGGGACAGCTCCTACGAGCAGTACTTC.

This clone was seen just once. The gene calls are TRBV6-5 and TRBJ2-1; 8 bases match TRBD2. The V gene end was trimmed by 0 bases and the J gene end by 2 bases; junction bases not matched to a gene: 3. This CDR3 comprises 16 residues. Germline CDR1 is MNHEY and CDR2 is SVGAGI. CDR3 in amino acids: CASSYSAGGTYNEQFF. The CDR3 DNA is TGTGCCAGCAGTTACTCGGCGGGGGGTACCTACAATGAGCAGTTCTTC.

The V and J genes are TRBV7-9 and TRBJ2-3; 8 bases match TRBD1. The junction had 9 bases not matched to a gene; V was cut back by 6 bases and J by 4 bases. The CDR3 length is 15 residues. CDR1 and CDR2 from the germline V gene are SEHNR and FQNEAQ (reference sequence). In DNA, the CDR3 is TGTGCCAGCAGTTCCCCGCGACAGGGGTCAGATACGCAGTATTTT. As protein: CASSSPRQGSDTQYF.

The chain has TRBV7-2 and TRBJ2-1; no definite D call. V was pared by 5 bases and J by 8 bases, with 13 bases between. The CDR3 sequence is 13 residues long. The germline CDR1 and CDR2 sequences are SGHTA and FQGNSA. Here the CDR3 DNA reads TGTGCCAGCAGCCTCGACGTGAGCGATGAGCAGTTCTTC. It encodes CASSLDVSDEQFF.

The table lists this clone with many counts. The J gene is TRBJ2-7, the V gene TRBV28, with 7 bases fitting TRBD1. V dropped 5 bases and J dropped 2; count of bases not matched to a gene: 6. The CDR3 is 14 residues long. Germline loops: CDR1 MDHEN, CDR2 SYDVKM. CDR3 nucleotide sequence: TGTGCCAGCAGTGACAGGGTGTCCCCCTACGAGCAGTACTTC. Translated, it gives CASSDRVSPYEQYF.

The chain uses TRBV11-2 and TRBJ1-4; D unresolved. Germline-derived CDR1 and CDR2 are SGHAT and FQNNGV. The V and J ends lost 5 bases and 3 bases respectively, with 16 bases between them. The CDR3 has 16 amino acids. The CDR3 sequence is CASSPQGLEANEKLFF. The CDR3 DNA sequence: TGTGCCAGCAGCCCCCAAGGGCTGGAAGCTAATGAAAAACTGTTTTTT. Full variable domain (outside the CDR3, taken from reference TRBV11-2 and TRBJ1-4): EAGVAQSPRYKIIEKRQSVAFWCNPISGHATLYWYQQILGQGPKLLIQFQNNGVVDDSQLPKDRFSAERLKGVDSTLKIQPAKLEDSAVYLCASSPQGLEANEKLFFGSGTQLSVL.